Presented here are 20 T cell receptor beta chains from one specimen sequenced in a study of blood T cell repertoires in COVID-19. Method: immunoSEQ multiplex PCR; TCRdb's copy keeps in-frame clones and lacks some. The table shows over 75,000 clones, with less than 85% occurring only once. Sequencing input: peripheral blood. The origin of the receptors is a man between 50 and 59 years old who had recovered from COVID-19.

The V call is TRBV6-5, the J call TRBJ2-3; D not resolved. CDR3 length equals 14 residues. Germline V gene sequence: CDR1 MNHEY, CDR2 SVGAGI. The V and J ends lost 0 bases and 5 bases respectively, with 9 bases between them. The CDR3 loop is CASSYSLARDTQYF. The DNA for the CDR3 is TGTGCCAGCAGTTACTCGTTAGCTCGAGATACGCAGTATTTT.

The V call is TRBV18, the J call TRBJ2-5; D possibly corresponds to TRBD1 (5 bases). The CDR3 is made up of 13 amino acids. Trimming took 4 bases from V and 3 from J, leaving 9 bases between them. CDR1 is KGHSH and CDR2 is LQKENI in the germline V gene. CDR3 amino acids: CASSRAREETQYF. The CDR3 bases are TGTGCCAGCTCACGGGCCAGGGAAGAGACCCAGTACTTC. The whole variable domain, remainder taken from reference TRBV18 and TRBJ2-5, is NAGVMQNPRHLVRRRGQEARLRCSPMKGHSHVYWYRQLPEEGLKFMVYLQKENIIDESGMPKERFSAEFPKEGPSILRIQQVVRGDSAAYFCASSRAREETQYFGPGTRLLVL.

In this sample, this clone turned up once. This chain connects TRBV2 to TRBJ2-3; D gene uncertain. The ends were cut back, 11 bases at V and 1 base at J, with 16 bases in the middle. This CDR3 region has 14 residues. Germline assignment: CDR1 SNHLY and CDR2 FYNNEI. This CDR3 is CAGQAQAGTDTQYF. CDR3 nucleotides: TGTGCCGGCCAGGCTCAGGCAGGCACAGATACGCAGTATTTT.

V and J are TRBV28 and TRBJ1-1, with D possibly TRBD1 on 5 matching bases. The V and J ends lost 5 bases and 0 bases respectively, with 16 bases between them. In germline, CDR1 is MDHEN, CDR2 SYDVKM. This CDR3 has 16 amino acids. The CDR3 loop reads CASSRDSKGLNTEAFF. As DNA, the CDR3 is TGTGCCAGCAGTCGCGATTCGAAGGGGCTGAACACTGAAGCTTTCTTT.

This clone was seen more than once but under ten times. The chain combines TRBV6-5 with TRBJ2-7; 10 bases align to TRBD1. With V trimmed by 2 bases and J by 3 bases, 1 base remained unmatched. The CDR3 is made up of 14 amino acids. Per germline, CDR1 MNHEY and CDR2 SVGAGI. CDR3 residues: CASSYRDRGYEQYF. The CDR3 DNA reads TGTGCCAGCAGTTACCGGGACAGGGGCTACGAGCAGTACTTC.

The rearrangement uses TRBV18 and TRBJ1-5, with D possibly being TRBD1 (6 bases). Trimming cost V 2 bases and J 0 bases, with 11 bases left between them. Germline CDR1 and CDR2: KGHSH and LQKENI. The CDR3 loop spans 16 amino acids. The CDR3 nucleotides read TGTGCCAGCTCACCAGTACAGGGAGATAGCAATCAGCCCCAGCATTTT. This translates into CASSPVQGDSNQPQHF.

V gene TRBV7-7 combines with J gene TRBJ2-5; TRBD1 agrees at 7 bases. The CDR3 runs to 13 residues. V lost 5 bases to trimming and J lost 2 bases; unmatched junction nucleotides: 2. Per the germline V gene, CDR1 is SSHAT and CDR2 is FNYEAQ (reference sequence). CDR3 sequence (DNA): TGTGCCAGCAGCCAGACAGGGCAAGAGACCCAGTACTTC. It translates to CASSQTGQETQYF.

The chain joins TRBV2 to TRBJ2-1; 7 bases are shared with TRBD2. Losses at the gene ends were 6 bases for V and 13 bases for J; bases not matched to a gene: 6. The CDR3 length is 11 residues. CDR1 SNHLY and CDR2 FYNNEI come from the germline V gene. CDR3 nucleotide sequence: TGTGCCAGCAGCAGTAGCGGGCTTCAGTTCTTC. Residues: CASSSSGLQFF.

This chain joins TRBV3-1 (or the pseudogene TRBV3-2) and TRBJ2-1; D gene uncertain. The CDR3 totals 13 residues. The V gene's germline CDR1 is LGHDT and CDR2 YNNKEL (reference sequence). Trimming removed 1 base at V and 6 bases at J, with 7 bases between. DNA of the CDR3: TGTGCCAGCAGCCAAGTTCGCGGCAATGAGCAGTTCTTC. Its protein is CASSQVRGNEQFF.

CDR3 bases: TGTGCCAGTAGTCCTACAGGGGTTCGGGTACAGCCCCAGCATTTT. Translating it yields CASSPTGVRVQPQHF. The genes are TRBV19 and TRBJ1-5; 7 bases fit TRBD1. Per germline, CDR1 LNHDA and CDR2 SQIVND (reference sequence). Germline trimming cut 5 bases from V and 7 bases from J; bases unmatched to any gene: 11. CDR3 length equals 15 residues.

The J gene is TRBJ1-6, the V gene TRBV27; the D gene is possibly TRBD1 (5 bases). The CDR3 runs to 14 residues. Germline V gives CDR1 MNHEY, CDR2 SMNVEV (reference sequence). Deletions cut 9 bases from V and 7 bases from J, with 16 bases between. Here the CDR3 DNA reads TGTGCCAGTCAAGGGGTTACCGGGAATTCACCCCTCCACTTT. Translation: CASQGVTGNSPLHF.

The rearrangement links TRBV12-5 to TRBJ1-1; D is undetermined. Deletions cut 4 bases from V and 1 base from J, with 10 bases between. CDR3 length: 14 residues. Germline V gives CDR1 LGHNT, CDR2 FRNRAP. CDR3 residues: CASGSSDKNTEAFF. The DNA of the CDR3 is TGTGCTAGTGGTTCGTCCGACAAGAACACTGAAGCTTTCTTT.

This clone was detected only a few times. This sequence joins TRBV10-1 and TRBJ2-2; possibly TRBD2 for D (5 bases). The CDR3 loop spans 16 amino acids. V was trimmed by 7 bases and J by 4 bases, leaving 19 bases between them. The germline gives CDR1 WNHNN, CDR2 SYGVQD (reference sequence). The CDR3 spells CASTDWTGESTGELFF. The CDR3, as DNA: TGCGCCAGCACCGACTGGACTGGGGAAAGCACCGGGGAGCTGTTTTTT.

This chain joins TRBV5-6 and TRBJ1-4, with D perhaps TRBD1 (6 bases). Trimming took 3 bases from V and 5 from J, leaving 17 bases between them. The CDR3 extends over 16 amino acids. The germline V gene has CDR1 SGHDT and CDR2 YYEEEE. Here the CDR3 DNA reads TGTGCCAGCAGCTCGGACCTAGGGGGATCGAATGAAAAACTGTTTTTT. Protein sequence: CASSSDLGGSNEKLFF.

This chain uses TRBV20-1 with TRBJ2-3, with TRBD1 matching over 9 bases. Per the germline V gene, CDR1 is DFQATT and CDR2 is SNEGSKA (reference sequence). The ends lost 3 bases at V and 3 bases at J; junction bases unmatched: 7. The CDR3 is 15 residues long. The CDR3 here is CSASYNRGLTDTQYF. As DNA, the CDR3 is TGCAGTGCTAGTTATAACAGGGGGCTGACAGATACGCAGTATTTT.

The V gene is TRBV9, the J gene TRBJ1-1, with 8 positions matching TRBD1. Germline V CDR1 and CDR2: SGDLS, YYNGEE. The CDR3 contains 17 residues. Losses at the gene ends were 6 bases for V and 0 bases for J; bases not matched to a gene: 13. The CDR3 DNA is TGTGCCAGCAACCCCTTTGTACGACAGGGGTTGAACACTGAAGCTTTCTTT. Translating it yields CASNPFVRQGLNTEAFF.

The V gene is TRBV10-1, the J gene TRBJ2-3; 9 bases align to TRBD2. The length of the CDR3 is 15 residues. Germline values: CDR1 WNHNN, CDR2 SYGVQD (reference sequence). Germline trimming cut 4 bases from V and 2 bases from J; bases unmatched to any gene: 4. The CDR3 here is CASSGGGGATDTQYF. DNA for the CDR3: TGCGCCAGCAGTGGTGGCGGGGGGGCCACAGATACGCAGTATTTT.

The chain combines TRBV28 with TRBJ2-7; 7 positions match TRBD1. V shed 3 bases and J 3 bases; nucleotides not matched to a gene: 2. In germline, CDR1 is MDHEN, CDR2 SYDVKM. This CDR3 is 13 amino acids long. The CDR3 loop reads CASSLTGRYEQYF. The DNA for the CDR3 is TGTGCCAGCAGTTTGACAGGGCGCTACGAGCAGTACTTC. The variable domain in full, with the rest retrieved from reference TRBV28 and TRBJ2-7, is DVKVTQSSRYLVKRTGEKVFLECVQDMDHENMFWYRQDPGLGLRLIYFSYDVKMKEKGDIPEGYSVSREKKERFSLILESASTNQTSMYLCASSLTGRYEQYFGPGTRLTVT.

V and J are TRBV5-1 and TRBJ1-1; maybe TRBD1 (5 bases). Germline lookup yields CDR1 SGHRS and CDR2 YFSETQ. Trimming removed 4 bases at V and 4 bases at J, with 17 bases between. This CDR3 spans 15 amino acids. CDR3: CASSPVGFGATEAFF. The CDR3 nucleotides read TGCGCCAGCAGCCCAGTCGGCTTTGGGGCCACTGAAGCTTTCTTT. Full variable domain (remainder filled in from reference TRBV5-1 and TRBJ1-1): KAGVTQTPRYLIKTRGQQVTLSCSPISGHRSVSWYQQTPGQGLQFLFEYFSETQRNKGNFPGRFSGRQFSNSRSEMNVSTLELGDSALYLCASSPVGFGATEAFFGQGTRLTVV.

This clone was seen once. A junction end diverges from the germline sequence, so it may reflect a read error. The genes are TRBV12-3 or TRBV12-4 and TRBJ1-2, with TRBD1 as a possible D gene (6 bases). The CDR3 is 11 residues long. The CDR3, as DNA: TGCGCTATCGGACAGTTCTATGGCTACACCTTC. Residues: CAIGQFYGYTF.